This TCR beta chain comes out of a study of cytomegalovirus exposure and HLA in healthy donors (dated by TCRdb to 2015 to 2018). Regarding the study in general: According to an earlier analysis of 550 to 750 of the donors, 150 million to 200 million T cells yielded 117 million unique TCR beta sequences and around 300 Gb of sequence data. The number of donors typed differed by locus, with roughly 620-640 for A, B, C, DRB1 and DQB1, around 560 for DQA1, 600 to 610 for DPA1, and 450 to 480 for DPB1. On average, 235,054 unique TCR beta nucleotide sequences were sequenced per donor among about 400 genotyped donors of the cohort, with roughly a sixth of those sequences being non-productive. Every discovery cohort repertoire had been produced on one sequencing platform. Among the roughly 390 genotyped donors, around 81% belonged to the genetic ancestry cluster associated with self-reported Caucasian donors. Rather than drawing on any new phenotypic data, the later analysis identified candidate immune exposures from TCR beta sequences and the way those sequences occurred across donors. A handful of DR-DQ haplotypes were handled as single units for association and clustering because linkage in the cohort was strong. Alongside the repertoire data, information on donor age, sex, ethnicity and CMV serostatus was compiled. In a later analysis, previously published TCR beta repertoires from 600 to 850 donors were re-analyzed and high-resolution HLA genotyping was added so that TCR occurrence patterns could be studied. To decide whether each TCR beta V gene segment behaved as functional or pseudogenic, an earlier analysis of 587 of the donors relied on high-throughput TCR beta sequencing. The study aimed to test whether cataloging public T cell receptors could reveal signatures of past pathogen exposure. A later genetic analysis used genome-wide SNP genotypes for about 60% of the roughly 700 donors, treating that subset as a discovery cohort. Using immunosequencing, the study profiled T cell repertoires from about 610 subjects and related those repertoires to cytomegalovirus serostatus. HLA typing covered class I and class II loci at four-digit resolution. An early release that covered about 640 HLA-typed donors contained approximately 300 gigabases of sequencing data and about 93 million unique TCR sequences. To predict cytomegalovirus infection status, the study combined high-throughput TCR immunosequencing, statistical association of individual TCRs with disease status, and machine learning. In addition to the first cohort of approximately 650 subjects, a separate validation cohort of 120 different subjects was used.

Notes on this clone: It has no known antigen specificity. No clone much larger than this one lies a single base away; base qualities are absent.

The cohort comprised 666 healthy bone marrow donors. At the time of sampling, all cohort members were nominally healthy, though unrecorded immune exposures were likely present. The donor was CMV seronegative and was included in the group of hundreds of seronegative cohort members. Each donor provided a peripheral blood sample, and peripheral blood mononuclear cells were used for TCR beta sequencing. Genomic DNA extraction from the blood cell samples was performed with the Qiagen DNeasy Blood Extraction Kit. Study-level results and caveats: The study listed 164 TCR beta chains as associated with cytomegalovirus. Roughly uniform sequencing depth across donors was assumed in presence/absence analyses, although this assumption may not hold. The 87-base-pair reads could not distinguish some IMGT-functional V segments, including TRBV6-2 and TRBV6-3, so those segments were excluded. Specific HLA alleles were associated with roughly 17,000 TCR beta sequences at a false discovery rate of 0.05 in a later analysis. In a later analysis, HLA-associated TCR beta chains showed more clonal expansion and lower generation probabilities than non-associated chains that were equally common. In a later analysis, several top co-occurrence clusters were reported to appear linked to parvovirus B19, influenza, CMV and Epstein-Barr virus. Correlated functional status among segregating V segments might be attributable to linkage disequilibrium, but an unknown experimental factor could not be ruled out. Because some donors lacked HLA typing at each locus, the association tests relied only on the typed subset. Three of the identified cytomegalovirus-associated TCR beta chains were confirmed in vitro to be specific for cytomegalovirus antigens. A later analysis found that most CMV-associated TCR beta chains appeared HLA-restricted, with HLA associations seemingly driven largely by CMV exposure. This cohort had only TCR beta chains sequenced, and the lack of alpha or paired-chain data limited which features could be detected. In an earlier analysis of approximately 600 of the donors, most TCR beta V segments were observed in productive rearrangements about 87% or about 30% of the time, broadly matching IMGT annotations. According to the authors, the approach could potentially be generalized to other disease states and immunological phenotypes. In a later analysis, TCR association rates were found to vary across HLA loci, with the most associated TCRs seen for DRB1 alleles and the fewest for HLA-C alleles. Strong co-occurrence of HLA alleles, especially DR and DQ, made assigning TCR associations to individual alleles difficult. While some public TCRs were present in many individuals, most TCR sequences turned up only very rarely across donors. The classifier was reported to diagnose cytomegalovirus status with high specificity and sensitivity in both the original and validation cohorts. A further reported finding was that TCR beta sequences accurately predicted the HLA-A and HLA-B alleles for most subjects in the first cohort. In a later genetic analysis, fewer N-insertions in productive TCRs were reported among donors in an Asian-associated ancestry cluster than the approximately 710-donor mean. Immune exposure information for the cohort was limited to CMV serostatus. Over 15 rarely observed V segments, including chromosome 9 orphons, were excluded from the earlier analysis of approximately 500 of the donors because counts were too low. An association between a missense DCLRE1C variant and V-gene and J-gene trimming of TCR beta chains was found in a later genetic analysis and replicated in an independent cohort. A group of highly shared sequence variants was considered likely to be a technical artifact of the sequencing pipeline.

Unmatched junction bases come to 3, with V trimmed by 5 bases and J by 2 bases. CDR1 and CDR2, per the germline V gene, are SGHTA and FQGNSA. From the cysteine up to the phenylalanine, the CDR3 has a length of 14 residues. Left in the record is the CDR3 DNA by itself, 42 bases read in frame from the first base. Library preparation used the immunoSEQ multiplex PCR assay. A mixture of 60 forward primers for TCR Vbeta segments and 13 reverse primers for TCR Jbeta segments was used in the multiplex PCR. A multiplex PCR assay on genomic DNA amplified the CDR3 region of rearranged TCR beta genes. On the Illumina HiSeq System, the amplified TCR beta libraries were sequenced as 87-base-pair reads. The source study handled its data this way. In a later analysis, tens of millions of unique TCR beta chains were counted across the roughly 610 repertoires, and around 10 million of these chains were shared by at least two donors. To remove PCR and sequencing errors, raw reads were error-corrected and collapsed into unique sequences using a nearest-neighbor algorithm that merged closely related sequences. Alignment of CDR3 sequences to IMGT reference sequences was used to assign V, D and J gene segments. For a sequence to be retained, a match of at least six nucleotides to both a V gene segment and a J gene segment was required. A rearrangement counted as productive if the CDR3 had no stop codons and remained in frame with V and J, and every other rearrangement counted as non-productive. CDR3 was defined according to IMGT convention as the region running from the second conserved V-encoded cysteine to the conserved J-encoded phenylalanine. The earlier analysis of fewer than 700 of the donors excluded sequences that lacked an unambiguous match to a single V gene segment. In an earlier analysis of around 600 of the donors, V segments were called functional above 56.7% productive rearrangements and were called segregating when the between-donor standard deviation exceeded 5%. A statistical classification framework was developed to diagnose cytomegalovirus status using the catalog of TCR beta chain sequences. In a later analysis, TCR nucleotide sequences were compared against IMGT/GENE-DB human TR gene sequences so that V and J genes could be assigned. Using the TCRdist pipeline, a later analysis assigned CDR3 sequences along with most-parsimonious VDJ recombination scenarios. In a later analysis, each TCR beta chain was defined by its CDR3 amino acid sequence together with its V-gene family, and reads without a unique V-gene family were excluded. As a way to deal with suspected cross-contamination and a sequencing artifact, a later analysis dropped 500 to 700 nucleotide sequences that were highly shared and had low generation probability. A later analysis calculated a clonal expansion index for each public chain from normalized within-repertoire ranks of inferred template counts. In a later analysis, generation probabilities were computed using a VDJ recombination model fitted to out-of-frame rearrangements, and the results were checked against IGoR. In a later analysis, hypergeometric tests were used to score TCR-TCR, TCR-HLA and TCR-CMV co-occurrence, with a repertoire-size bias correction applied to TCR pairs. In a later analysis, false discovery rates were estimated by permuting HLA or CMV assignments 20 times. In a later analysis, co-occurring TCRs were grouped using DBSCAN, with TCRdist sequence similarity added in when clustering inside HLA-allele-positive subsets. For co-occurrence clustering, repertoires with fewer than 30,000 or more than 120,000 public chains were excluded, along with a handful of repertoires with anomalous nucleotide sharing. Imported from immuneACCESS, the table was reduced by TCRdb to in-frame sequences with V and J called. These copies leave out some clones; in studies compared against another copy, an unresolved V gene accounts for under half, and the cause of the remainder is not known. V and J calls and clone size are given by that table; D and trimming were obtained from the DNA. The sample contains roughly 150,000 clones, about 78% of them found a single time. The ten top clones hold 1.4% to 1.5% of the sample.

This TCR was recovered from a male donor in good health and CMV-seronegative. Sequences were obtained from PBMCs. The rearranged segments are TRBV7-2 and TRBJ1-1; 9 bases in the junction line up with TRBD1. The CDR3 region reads CASSKDRGNTEAFF. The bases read TGTGCCAGCAGCAAGGACAGGGGTAACACTGAAGCTTTCTTT.